This T cell receptor beta chain was identified in a study of T-cell memory formation after mild COVID-19. Study-wide findings and caveats: A subset of responding clones appeared in pre-infection memory, suggesting cross-reactive memory joined. Of the contracting clones, CD4+ ones lay mainly in CM and EM, and CD8+ ones in EMRA.

MiXCR was run by TCRdb on the 5' RACE reads, yielding one entry per CDR3 protein. The table has fewer than 450,000 distinct CDR3 sequences, over 20% seen once. CDR1 and CDR2 from the germline V gene are SEHNR and FQNEAQ (reference sequence). CDR3 length: 13 residues. Trimming stripped 5 bases from V and 0 bases from J, with 6 bases between. A word on this clonotype: Its matching antigen is unknown.

Input material: PBMCs or a T cell subset sorted from them (not recorded which). V usage is TRBV7-9 and J usage is TRBJ2-3; D call uncertain. This receptor was identified in an adult woman who had mild COVID-19 (a few samples of this study predate the infection). Cell type and time point are not known. The CDR3 bases are TGTGCCAGCAGCGTGATTAGCACAGATACGCAGTATTTT. As protein: CASSVISTDTQYF.